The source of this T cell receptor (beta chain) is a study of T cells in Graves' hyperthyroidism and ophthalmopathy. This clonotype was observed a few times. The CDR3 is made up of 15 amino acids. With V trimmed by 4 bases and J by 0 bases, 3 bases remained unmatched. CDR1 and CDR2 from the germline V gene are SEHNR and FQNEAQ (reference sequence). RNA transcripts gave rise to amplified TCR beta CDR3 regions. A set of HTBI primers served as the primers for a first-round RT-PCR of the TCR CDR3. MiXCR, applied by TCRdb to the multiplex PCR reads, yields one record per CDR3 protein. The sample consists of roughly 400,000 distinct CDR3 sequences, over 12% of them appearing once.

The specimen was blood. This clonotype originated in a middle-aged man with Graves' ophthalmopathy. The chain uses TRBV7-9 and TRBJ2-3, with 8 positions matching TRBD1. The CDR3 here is CASSYRTGSTDTQYF. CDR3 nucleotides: TGTGCCAGCAGCTACCGGACAGGGAGCACAGATACGCAGTATTTT.